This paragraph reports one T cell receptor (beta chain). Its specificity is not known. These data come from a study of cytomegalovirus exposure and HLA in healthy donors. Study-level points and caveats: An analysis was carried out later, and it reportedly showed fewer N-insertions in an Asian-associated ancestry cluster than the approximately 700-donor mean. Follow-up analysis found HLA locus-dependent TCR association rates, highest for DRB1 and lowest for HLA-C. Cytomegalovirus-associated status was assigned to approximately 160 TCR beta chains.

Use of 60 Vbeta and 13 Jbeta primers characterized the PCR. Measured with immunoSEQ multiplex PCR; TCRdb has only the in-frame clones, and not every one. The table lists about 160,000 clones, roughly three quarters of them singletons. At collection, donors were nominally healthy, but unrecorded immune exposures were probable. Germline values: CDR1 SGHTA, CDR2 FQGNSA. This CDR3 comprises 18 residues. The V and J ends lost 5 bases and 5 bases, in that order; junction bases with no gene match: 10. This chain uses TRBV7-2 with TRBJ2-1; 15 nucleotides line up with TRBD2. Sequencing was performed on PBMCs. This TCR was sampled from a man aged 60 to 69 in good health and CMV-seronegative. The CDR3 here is CASSPRGLAGGWDNEQFF. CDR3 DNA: TGTGCCAGCAGCCCAAGGGGACTAGCGGGAGGTTGGGACAATGAGCAGTTCTTC.